A selection of T cell receptor beta chains follows, all from one sample in a study of blood T cell repertoires in COVID-19. Using immunoSEQ multiplex PCR, the repertoire was profiled, and TCRdb retains in-frame clones only, with some absent. The table shows approximately 70,000 clones, with 91% occurring only once. Sequenced sample: peripheral blood. These TCRs come from a middle-aged man with COVID-19, enrolled during active disease. The CDR3 runs from the conserved cysteine through the conserved F or W. A D gene is named only where the DNA matches it firmly. The size of a clone is reported for some rows only, either as once, few or many, or as a class for expanded clones.

clone size,D gene,CDR3 length,J gene,V gene,CDR3 protein,CDR3 DNA
NA,NA,13,TRBJ1-3,TRBV2,CASSRAAGNTIYF,TGTGCCAGCAGCAGGGCAGCTGGAAACACCATATATTTT
NA,TRBD2,15,TRBJ2-2,TRBV11-3,CASSPGLADTGELFF,TGTGCCAGCAGCCCCGGACTAGCGGACACCGGGGAGCTGTTTTTT
NA,NA,14,TRBJ2-3,TRBV5-4,CASSFAGARDTQYF,TGTGCCAGCAGCTTTGCGGGGGCCCGAGATACGCAGTATTTT
NA,TRBD2,16,TRBJ2-1,TRBV24-1,CATSDTGTSGRNEQFF,TGTGCCACCAGTGATACCGGGACTAGCGGGAGGAACGAGCAGTTCTTC
NA,TRBD1,15,TRBJ1-5,TRBV28,CASSRGQGASQPQHF,TGTGCCAGCAGTAGGGGACAGGGGGCGTCTCAGCCCCAGCATTTT
NA,NA,13,TRBJ2-5,TRBV25-1,CASSDGGQETQYF,TGTGCCAGCAGTGACGGGGGACAAGAGACCCAGTACTTC
NA,NA,14,TRBJ2-5,TRBV28,CASSLSGVGETQYF,TGTGCCAGCAGTTTATCAGGGGTGGGGGAGACCCAGTACTTC
NA,NA,14,TRBJ2-3,TRBV11-3,CASSFRDHTDTQYF,TGTGCCAGCAGCTTTCGGGATCACACAGATACGCAGTATTTT
NA,NA,15,TRBJ1-4,TRBV11-2,CASSLVGGSLEKLFF,TGTGCCAGCAGCTTAGTTGGCGGGTCTCTGGAAAAACTGTTTTTT
once,NA,15,TRBJ1-5,TRBV9,CASSVGPSLGQPQHF,TGTGCCAGCAGCGTAGGACCGTCCTTGGGCCAGCCCCAGCATTTT
NA,TRBD2,18,TRBJ2-7,TRBV7-2,CASSLLGSSGARAYEQYF,TGTGCCAGCAGCTTATTAGGTTCTAGCGGGGCCCGGGCCTACGAGCAGTACTTC
once,TRBD2,14,TRBJ2-1,TRBV6-5,CASTSWGLAGGLIF,TGTGCCAGCACCTCCTGGGGCCTGGCGGGAGGGCTAATCTTC
once,TRBD2,15,TRBJ2-1,TRBV5-1,CASSPGTSDYNEQFF,TGCGCCAGCAGCCCCGGGACTAGCGATTACAATGAGCAGTTCTTC